The present T cell receptor beta chain was sequenced within a study of neurological immune-mediated disorders. Every sequencing run drew on 15-18 subjects and yielded over 190 million TCR-beta sequences. TCRdb used MiXCR to reprocess the 5' RACE reads, holding one entry per CDR3 protein. The sample yields tens of thousands of distinct CDR3 sequences, roughly 2.5% seen once. At least ten counts were recorded for this clonotype. Its target is not known. General observations from the study: According to phylogenetic grouping, one related-CDR3 cluster, a possible signature, contained the repertoires of 18 of 34 multiple sclerosis patients.

In germline, CDR1 is SGHTA, CDR2 FQGNSA. Trimming took off 2 bases at V and 0 bases at J, with 8 bases between the two ends. The CDR3 length is 15 residues. This clonotype originated in a man between 45 and 60 years old with multiple sclerosis. The gene calls are TRBV7-2 and TRBJ1-3; TRBD1 is a possible D gene (5 bases). The sample taken for sequencing was PBMCs. The CDR3 protein is CASSLYDSSGNTIYF. CDR3 nucleotides: TGTGCCAGCAGCTTATACGACAGCTCTGGAAACACCATATATTTT.